This T cell receptor beta chain derives from a study of blood T cell repertoires in COVID-19. Looking at the study overall: The analysed material was cDNA or gDNA that came from T cells, B-cell-depleted T cells, or PBMCs.

Data came from immunoSEQ multiplex PCR; TCRdb stores just in-frame clones and leaves some out. The data show about 340,000 clones, about four fifths seen once. The CDR3 runs to 15 residues. The material sequenced was peripheral blood. The clonotype comes from a young man with active or convalescent COVID-19. This chain joins TRBV12-1 and TRBJ2-3; the table's D call, TRBD2, was not checked against the DNA. TRBV12-1 is designated a pseudogene. The CDR3 DNA reads as TGTGCCAGCAGCTCAGAACACCTCCGGGCAGATACGCAGTATTTT. Its translation is CASSSEHLRADTQYF.